This T cell receptor (beta chain) was sequenced for a study of cytomegalovirus exposure and HLA in healthy donors (TCRdb year 2017). In terms of the full investigation: In an earlier analysis of 450 to 750 of the donors, 276 Gb of sequence data and some 120 million unique TCR beta sequences from some 170 million T cells were reported. About 300 gigabases of sequencing data and tens of millions of unique TCR sequences were included in an early release covering 550 to 650 HLA-typed donors. Of the 398 genotyped donors, 75% to 85% were placed in the genetic ancestry cluster associated with self-reported Caucasian donors. The aim of the study was to test whether cataloging public T cell receptors could identify signatures of past pathogen exposure. The study profiled the T cell repertoires of 500 to 800 subjects by immunosequencing and related them to cytomegalovirus serostatus. Along with the approximately 700-subject first cohort, a separate validation cohort of over a hundred different subjects was used. To predict cytomegalovirus infection status, the study brought together high-throughput TCR immunosequencing, statistical association of individual TCRs with disease status, and machine learning. A later analysis re-analyzed previously published TCR beta repertoires from roughly 630 donors and added high-resolution HLA genotyping to study TCR occurrence patterns. The later analysis used no new phenotypic data to find candidate immune exposures, relying instead on TCR beta sequences and their occurrence across donors. An earlier analysis of nearly 600 of the donors applied high-throughput TCR beta sequencing to assess whether each TCR beta V gene segment acted as functional or pseudogenic. Donor age, sex, ethnicity and CMV serostatus were compiled alongside the repertoire data. A later genetic analysis used genome-wide SNP genotypes for about 55% of the 666 donors, treating that subset as a discovery cohort. Every repertoire in the discovery cohort had been generated on one and the same sequencing platform. Both class I and class II loci were covered by HLA typing, at four-digit resolution. Typing coverage differed by locus: A, B, C, DRB1 and DQB1 were typed in about 620-630 donors, DQA1 in about 500, DPA1 in approximately 610, and DPB1 in around 440. Roughly five DR-DQ haplotypes were handled as single units for association and clustering, since linkage in the cohort was strong. Across around 400 genotyped donors of the cohort, an average of about 240,000 unique TCR beta nucleotide sequences per donor were sequenced, and approximately 17% of those sequences were non-productive.

In total, more than 500 healthy bone marrow donors made up the cohort. At the time of sampling, all cohort members were nominally healthy, though unrecorded immune exposures were likely present. The donor tested CMV seronegative, placing the donor among the 350 or so seronegative members of the cohort. Every donor gave a peripheral blood sample, and the peripheral blood mononuclear cells from that sample were used for TCR beta sequencing. The Qiagen DNeasy Blood Extraction Kit was used to extract genomic DNA from the blood cell samples. Trimmed from V: 3 bases; trimmed from J: 3 bases; junction bases lacking a gene match: 7. The CDR3 holds 15 amino acids from the cysteine to the phenylalanine. Only the CDR3 DNA stays, 45 bases, in frame from base 1. CDR1 and CDR2, per the germline V gene, are SGHRS and YFSETQ. Concerning this clone: Its antigen remains unidentified.

The paper as a whole reports these results and caveats: Because HLA typing was unavailable for some donors at each locus, only the typed subset was used in association tests. This cohort had only TCR beta chains sequenced, and the lack of alpha or paired-chain data limited which features could be detected. A further reported finding was that TCR beta sequences accurately predicted the HLA-A and HLA-B alleles for most subjects in the first cohort. In a later analysis, HLA-associated TCR beta chains showed more clonal expansion and lower generation probabilities than non-associated chains that were equally common. Broadly in line with IMGT annotations, most TCR beta V segments showed up in productive rearrangements about 87% or about 30% of the time in an earlier analysis of about 500 of the donors. Most TCR sequences were observed very rarely across donors, whereas some public TCRs were present in many individuals. Because counts were too low, seventeen rarely observed V segments, including chromosome 9 orphons, were excluded from the earlier analysis of roughly 580 of the donors. The classifier was reported to diagnose cytomegalovirus status with high specificity and sensitivity in both the original and validation cohorts. In a later genetic analysis, fewer N-insertions in productive TCRs were reported among donors in an Asian-associated ancestry cluster than the roughly 640-donor mean. In a later analysis, the rate of TCR association differed among HLA loci, with DRB1 alleles having the most associated TCRs and HLA-C alleles having the fewest. Some IMGT-functional V segments, including TRBV6-2 and TRBV6-3, could not be distinguished by the 87-base-pair reads and were therefore excluded. V-gene and J-gene trimming of TCR beta chains was associated with a missense DCLRE1C variant in a later genetic analysis, and the association was replicated in an independent cohort. A total of 150 to 200 TCR beta chains were listed by the study as associated with cytomegalovirus. A cluster of highly shared sequence variants was judged likely to represent a technical artifact of the sequencing pipeline. A few of the identified cytomegalovirus-associated TCR beta chains were confirmed in vitro to be specific for cytomegalovirus antigens. A later analysis found that most CMV-associated TCR beta chains appeared HLA-restricted, with HLA associations seemingly driven largely by CMV exposure. Correlated functional status among segregating V segments might reflect linkage disequilibrium, but an unknown experimental factor could not be ruled out. According to a later analysis, parvovirus B19, influenza, CMV and Epstein-Barr virus appeared linked to several top co-occurrence clusters. In a later analysis, around 15,000 TCR beta sequences were associated with specific HLA alleles at a false discovery rate of 0.05. It was suggested by the authors that the approach could potentially be generalized to other disease states and immunological phenotypes. Sequencing depth was assumed to be roughly uniform across donors in the presence/absence analyses, though that assumption may not hold. When HLA alleles, especially DR and DQ, strongly co-occurred, attributing TCR associations to individual alleles was difficult. For the cohort, immune exposure information was limited to CMV serostatus.

To prepare the library, the immunoSEQ multiplex PCR assay was applied. For the multiplex PCR, a mixture combining 60 forward primers for TCR Vbeta segments and 13 reverse primers for TCR Jbeta segments was used. The CDR3 region of rearranged TCR beta genes was amplified from genomic DNA with a multiplex PCR assay. The Illumina HiSeq System was used to sequence the amplified TCR beta libraries as 87-base-pair reads. On the study's bioinformatics: Across the roughly 600 repertoires, a later analysis counted roughly 84 million unique TCR beta chains, around 10 million of which were shared by at least two donors. Raw reads were error-corrected and collapsed into unique sequences by a nearest-neighbor algorithm in which closely related sequences were merged to remove PCR and sequencing errors. V, D and J gene segments were assigned by aligning CDR3 sequences to IMGT reference sequences. For a sequence to be retained, at least a six-nucleotide match to both a V gene segment and a J gene segment was required. Rearrangements were classified as productive when the CDR3 lacked stop codons and remained in frame with V and J, and all other rearrangements were classified as non-productive. CDR3 was defined by IMGT convention, running from the second conserved V-encoded cysteine to the conserved J-encoded phenylalanine. The earlier analysis of 587 of the donors excluded sequences that lacked an unambiguous match to a single V gene segment. An earlier analysis of fewer than 750 of the donors classified V segments as functional when productive rearrangements were above 56.7% and as segregating when the standard deviation between donors was above 5%. To diagnose cytomegalovirus status from the catalog of TCR beta chain sequences, a statistical classification framework was built. In a later analysis, TCR nucleotide sequences were compared against IMGT/GENE-DB human TR gene sequences so that V and J genes could be assigned. In a later analysis, CDR3 sequences and most-parsimonious VDJ recombination scenarios were assigned using the TCRdist pipeline. In a later analysis, each TCR beta chain was defined by its CDR3 amino acid sequence together with its V-gene family, and reads lacking a unique V-gene family were excluded. As a way to deal with suspected cross-contamination and a sequencing artifact, a later analysis dropped nearly 600 nucleotide sequences that were highly shared and had low generation probability. In a later analysis, a clonal expansion index was calculated for each public chain from normalized within-repertoire ranks of inferred template counts. In a later analysis, generation probabilities were computed with a VDJ recombination model fitted to out-of-frame rearrangements, and the resulting probabilities were checked against IGoR. Hypergeometric tests were used in a later analysis to score TCR-TCR, TCR-HLA and TCR-CMV co-occurrence, with a repertoire-size bias correction applied to the TCR pairs. To estimate false discovery rates, a later analysis permuted the HLA or CMV assignments 20 times. In a later analysis, co-occurring TCRs were grouped with DBSCAN, and TCRdist sequence similarity was added when clustering was performed within HLA-allele-positive subsets. For co-occurrence clustering, repertoires with fewer than 30,000 or more than 120,000 public chains were excluded, along with roughly 5 repertoires with anomalous nucleotide sharing. As stored in TCRdb, this immuneACCESS dataset retains in-frame rearrangements with V and J assigned. A fraction of the clones does not appear; measured against another copy, unresolved V genes explain less than half of the discrepancy, and the remainder lacks a known reason. Clonal size and the V and J genes are those of that table, whereas D and trimming came from the DNA. The data table for this sample lists approximately 45,000 clones. The ten largest clones add up to around 7.9% of the sample.

The chain is assembled from TRBV5-1 and TRBJ2-7; TRBD2 agrees with 9 junctional bases. The TCR comes from a male donor in good health and CMV-seronegative. What was sequenced was PBMCs. The CDR3 here reads CASSSNSGSLYEQYF. The nucleotide sequence is given as TGCGCCAGCAGCTCAAATAGCGGGAGCCTCTACGAGCAGTACTTC.